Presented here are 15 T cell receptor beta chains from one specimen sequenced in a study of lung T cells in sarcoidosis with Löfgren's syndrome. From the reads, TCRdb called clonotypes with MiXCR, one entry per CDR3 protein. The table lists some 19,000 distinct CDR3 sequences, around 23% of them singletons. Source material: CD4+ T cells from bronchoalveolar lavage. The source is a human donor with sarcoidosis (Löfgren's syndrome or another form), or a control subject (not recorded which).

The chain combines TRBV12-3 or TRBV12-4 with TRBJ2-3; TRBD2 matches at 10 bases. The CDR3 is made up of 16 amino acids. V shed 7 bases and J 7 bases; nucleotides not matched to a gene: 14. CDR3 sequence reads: CASNLRGAGGRHTQYF. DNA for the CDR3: TGTGCCAGCAATTTGAGGGGAGCGGGAGGGCGCCATACGCAGTATTTT.

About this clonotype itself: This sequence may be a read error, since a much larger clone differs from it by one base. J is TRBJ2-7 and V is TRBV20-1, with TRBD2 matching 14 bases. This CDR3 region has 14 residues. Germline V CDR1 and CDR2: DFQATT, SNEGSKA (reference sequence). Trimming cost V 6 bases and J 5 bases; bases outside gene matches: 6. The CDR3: CSAGGLAGENEQYF. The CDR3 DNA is TGCAGTGCCGGGGGACTAGCGGGAGAAAACGAGCAGTACTTC.

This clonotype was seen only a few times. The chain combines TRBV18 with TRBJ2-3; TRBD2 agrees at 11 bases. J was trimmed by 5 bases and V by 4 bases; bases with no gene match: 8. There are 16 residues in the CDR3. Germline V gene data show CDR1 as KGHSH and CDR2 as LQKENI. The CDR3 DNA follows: TGTGCCAGCTCACTTTTAGCGGGAGGGCCCGGAGATACGCAGTATTTT. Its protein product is CASSLLAGGPGDTQYF.

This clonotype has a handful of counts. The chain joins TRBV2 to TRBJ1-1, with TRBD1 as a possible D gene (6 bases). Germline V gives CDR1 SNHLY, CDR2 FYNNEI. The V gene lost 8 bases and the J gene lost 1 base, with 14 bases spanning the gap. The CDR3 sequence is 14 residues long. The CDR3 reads CASYGQRQNTEAFF. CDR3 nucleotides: TGTGCCAGCTACGGACAGAGGCAGAACACTGAAGCTTTCTTT.

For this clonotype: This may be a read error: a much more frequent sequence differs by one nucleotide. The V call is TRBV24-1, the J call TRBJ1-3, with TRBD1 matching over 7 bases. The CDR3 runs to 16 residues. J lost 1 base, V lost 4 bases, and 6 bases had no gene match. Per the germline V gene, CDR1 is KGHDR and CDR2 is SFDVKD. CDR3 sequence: CATSDPWGQSGNTIYF. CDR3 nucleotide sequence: TGTGCCACCAGTGACCCCTGGGGACAGTCTGGAAACACCATATATTTT.

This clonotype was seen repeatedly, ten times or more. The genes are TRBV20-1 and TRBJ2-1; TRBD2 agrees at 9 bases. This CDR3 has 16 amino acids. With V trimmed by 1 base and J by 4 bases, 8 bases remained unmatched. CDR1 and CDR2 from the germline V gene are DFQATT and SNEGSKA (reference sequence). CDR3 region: CSARAHTSGRYNEQFF. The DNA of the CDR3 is TGCAGTGCTAGAGCCCATACTAGCGGGCGATACAATGAGCAGTTCTTC.

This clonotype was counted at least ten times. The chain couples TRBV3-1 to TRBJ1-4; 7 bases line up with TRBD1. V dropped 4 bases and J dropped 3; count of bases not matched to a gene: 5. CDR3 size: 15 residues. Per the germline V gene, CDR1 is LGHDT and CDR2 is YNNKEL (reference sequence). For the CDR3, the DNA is TGTGCCAGCAGCCTACAGGGGTTAGCTAATGAAAAACTGTTTTTT. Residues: CASSLQGLANEKLFF.

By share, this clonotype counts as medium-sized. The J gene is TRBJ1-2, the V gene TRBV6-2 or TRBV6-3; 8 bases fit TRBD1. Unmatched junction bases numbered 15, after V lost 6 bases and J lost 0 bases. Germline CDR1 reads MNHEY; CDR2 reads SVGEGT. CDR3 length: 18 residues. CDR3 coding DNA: TGTGCCAGCAGCCACGGAAGAGACAGGGGCCATCCTAACTATGGCTACACCTTC. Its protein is CASSHGRDRGHPNYGYTF.

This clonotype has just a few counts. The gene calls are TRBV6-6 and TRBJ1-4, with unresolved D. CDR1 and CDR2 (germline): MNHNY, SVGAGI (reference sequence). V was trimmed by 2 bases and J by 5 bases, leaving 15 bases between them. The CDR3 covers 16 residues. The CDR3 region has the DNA TGTGCCAGCAGTTACGCGACCGGGATAGGAAATGAAAAACTGTTTTTT. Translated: CASSYATGIGNEKLFF.

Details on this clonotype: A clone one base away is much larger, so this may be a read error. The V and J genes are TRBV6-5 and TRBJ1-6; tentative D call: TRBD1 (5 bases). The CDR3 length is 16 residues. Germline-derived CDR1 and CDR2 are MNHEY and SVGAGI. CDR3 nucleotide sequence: TGTGCCAGCAGTTTCCGGACGCTAGGGGATAATTCACCCCCCCACTTT. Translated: CASSFRTLGDNSPPHF.

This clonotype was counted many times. This CDR3 reads CASSAVGDREETQYF. The CDR3 coding sequence is TGTGCCAGCAGTGCCGTAGGGGACAGAGAAGAGACCCAGTACTTC. The rearrangement links TRBV25-1 to TRBJ2-5; 7 bases map to TRBD1. The germline gives CDR1 MGHDK, CDR2 SYGVNS. CDR3 length: 15 amino acids. The V segment lost 4 bases and the J segment 3 bases; nucleotides outside the gene matches: 8.

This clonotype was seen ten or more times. This CDR3 is CASSKPGLAGGQAGLSYEQYF. The CDR3 DNA reads as TGTGCCAGCAGTAAGCCGGGACTAGCGGGAGGGCAAGCCGGTCTCTCCTACGAGCAGTACTTC. The chain recombines TRBV6-2 or TRBV6-3 with TRBJ2-7, with 16 bases lining up with TRBD2. The CDR3 loop spans 21 amino acids. Germline V lookup: CDR1 MNHEY, CDR2 SVGEGT. With 5 bases clipped from V and 0 bases from J, the junction kept 16 bases outside the gene matches.

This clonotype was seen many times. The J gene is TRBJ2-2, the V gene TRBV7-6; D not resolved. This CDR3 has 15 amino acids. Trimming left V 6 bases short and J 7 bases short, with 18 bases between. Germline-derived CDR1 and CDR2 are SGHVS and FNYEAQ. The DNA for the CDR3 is TGTGCCAGCAGTTTTAAGTCGCCGGGTATCGGGGAGCTGTTTTTT. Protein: CASSFKSPGIGELFF.

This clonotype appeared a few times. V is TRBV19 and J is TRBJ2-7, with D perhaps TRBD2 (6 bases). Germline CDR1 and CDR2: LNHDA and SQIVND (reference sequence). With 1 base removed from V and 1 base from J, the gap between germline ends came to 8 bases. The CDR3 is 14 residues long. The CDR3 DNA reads TGTGCCAGTAGTATAGTTGCGGGATCCTACGAGCAGTACTTC. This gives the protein CASSIVAGSYEQYF.

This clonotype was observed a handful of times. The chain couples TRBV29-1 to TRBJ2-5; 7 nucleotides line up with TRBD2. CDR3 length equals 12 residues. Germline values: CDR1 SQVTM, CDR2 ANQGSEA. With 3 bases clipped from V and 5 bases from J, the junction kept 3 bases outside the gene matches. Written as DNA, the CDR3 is TGCAGCGTTGAGGACGGGAGGGAGACCCAGTACTTC. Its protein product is CSVEDGRETQYF.